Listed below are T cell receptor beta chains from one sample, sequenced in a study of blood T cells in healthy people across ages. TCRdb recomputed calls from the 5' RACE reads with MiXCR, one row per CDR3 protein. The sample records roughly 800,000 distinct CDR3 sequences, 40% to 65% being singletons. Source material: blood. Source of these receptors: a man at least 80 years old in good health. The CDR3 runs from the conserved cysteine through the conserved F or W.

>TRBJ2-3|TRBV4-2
CASSQDDVRSGVTDTQYF
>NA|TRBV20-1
CGARRLAGGWETQYF
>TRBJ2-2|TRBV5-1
CASRRGRNTGELFF
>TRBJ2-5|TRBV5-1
CASSMAGTAIERYF
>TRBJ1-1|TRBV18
CASYTRGPPINTEAFF
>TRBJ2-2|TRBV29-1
CSAPGNTGELFF
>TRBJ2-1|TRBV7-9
CASSSGPKQFF
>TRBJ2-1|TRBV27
CASRWGDRANNKQFF
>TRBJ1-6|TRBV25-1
CASSEALGGNSPLHF
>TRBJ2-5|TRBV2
CASRLASETQYF
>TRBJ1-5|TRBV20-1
CSARVNPTGVTYFQPQHF
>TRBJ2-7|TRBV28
CASSLSGGASYEQYF
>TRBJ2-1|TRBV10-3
CASKKTELAAPGSYNEQFF
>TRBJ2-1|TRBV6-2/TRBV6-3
CASSYGDRANEQFF
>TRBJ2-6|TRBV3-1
CASSRQGPGANVLTF
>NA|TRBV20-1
CSARLGTYEQYF
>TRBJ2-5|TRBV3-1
CASSQPGGVETQYF